Following are 10 T cell receptor beta chains from one sample sequenced in a study of cytomegalovirus exposure and HLA in healthy donors. The PCR ran on 60 Vbeta and 13 Jbeta primers. Using immunoSEQ multiplex PCR, the repertoire was profiled, and TCRdb retains in-frame clones only, with some absent. The profile shows some 130,000 clones, over 75% of them singletons. What was sequenced was PBMCs. The receptors here all came from a male donor in good health and CMV-seropositive.

V and J are TRBV6-6 and TRBJ1-5; D gene uncertain. Trimming cost V 6 bases and J 1 base, with 13 bases left between them. Germline loops: CDR1 MNHNY, CDR2 SVGAGI (reference sequence). The CDR3 consists of 15 residues. The CDR3 DNA reads as TGTGCCAGCAGCCATGGCACACCCAGCAATCAGCCCCAGCATTTT. It yields the protein CASSHGTPSNQPQHF.

The rearrangement joins TRBV18 to TRBJ2-3; the match to TRBD1 covers 7 bases. CDR3 size: 13 residues. V dropped 3 bases and J dropped 6; count of bases not matched to a gene: 3. The V gene's germline CDR1 is KGHSH and CDR2 LQKENI. Here the CDR3 reads CASSPRDSDTQYF. For the CDR3, the DNA is TGTGCCAGCTCACCTCGGGACAGTGATACGCAGTATTTT.

V usage is TRBV6-5 and J usage is TRBJ1-2; 9 nucleotides line up with TRBD1. The junction had 9 bases not matched to a gene; V was cut back by 2 bases and J by 5 bases. The CDR3 spans 16 residues. CDR1 is MNHEY and CDR2 is SVGAGI in the germline V gene. CDR3 DNA: TGTGCCAGCAGTTACGGCCGACAGGGGACAGGGTATGGCTACACCTTC. Amino acids: CASSYGRQGTGYGYTF.

This rearrangement joins TRBV28 to TRBJ2-7; D may be TRBD1 (6 bases). Trimming removed 5 bases at V and 6 bases at J, with 8 bases between. The CDR3 sequence is 11 residues long. CDR1 and CDR2 from the germline V gene are MDHEN and SYDVKM. The CDR3: CASSVRGEQYF. CDR3 sequence (DNA): TGTGCCAGCAGTGTCAGGGGCGAGCAGTACTTC.

This clone was counted between two and nine times. The gene calls are TRBV5-1 and TRBJ2-7; 8 bases match TRBD2. The CDR3 has 14 residues. The ends lost 4 bases at V and 5 bases at J; junction bases unmatched: 8. Germline CDR1 is SGHRS and CDR2 is YFSETQ. The CDR3 DNA is TGCGCCAGCAGCCGCTCCGGGGGGGCCGACGAGCAGTACTTC. Translating it yields CASSRSGGADEQYF. Full variable domain (remainder filled in from reference TRBV5-1 and TRBJ2-7): KAGVTQTPRYLIKTRGQQVTLSCSPISGHRSVSWYQQTPGQGLQFLFEYFSETQRNKGNFPGRFSGRQFSNSRSEMNVSTLELGDSALYLCASSRSGGADEQYFGPGTRLTVT.

V and J are TRBV29-1 and TRBJ2-1; 9 bases line up with TRBD1. The CDR3 covers 15 residues. The V gene's germline CDR1 is SQVTM and CDR2 ANQGSEA. Trimming at V came to 7 bases and at J to 3 bases, leaving 10 bases not matched to a gene. For the CDR3, the DNA is TGCAGCGCTGATGGCGGGACAGGGCTCTACAATGAGCAGTTCTTC. Translated, it gives CSADGGTGLYNEQFF.

The V gene is TRBV27, the J gene TRBJ1-4; D perhaps matches TRBD1 (6 bases). This CDR3 region has 14 residues. V lost 6 bases and J 4 bases, leaving 12 bases between the germline ends. CDR1 MNHEY and CDR2 SMNVEV come from the germline V gene (reference sequence). CDR3 loop: CASSHQGRNEKLFF. The CDR3 nucleotides are TGTGCCAGCAGCCACCAGGGGCGTAATGAAAAACTGTTTTTT. Looking up the rest from reference TRBV27 and TRBJ1-4 gives the full variable domain: EAQVTQNPRYLITVTGKKLTVTCSQNMNHEYMSWYRQDPGLGLRQIYYSMNVEVTDKGDVPEGYKVSRKEKRNFPLILESPSPNQTSLYFCASSHQGRNEKLFFGSGTQLSVL.

The chain combines TRBV5-6 with TRBJ2-1, with TRBD2 matching over 13 bases. V was clipped by 4 bases and J by 7 bases; unmatched bases: 8. This CDR3 is 16 amino acids long. Germline lookup yields CDR1 SGHDT and CDR2 YYEEEE. This chain's CDR3 is CASSARLAGGKNEQFF. CDR3 nucleotides: TGTGCCAGCAGCGCCCGACTAGCGGGGGGTAAAAATGAGCAGTTCTTC.

The table lists this clone with a few counts. V gene TRBV6-5 combines with J gene TRBJ1-2, with 9 nucleotides matching TRBD1. Germline V gene sequence: CDR1 MNHEY, CDR2 SVGAGI. The CDR3 sequence is 15 residues long. The trim removed 5 bases at V and 6 bases at J, leaving 10 bases unmatched. CDR3 DNA sequence: TGTGCCAGCAGTCGAGCCGGGACAGGGTGGGATGGCTACACCTTC. Translated: CASSRAGTGWDGYTF.

This clone is a singleton in its sample. This chain links TRBV27 with TRBJ2-1, with a weak D call TRBD2 (5 bases). Germline lookup yields CDR1 MNHEY and CDR2 SMNVEV (reference sequence). V was cut by 2 bases and J by 0 bases, with 17 bases left in between. This CDR3 spans 18 amino acids. The CDR3 region is CASSLILGHLSSYNEQFF. CDR3 DNA: TGTGCCAGCAGTTTAATACTAGGCCACCTTAGCTCCTACAATGAGCAGTTCTTC.